One sample yielded the 4 T cell receptor beta chains listed below, sequenced in a study of CD8+ T cells in alopecia areata (dated by TCRdb to about 2018). Receptor libraries were prepared by the immunoSEQ multiplex PCR assay. RNA was extracted from all samples and reverse transcribed into cDNA, which served as template for TCR sequencing. Entries here come from immuneACCESS through TCRdb and include only in-frame sequences with V and J called. Some clones fail to appear in such tables; in the studies checked, an unresolved V gene covers under half of the shortfall, and the cause of the remainder is unknown. A total of some 220,000 clones appear in this sample, about 57% of them only once. 1.6% of the sample belongs to the ten largest clones. This sample's time point label indicates: about 4 weeks on oral tofacitinib. Explained via the paper, the treatment or condition label denotes: oral pan-JAK inhibitor, 5-10 mg twice daily.

The sequenced sample was CD4+ T cells sorted from blood, obtained at week 4, from a patient treated with tofacitinib. The receptors were gathered from a human donor with alopecia areata.

This clone was seen just once. V usage is TRBV25-1 and J usage is TRBJ1-1; tentatively, D is TRBD1 (5 bases). Trimming left V 3 bases short and J 1 base short, with 9 bases between. Looked up from germline, CDR1 is MGHDK and CDR2 is SYGVNS. This CDR3 has 14 amino acids. The CDR3: CASSEAGRNTEAFF. CDR3 DNA sequence: TGTGCCAGCAGTGAGGCAGGGAGGAACACTGAAGCTTTCTTT.

This clone occurred many times. J is TRBJ2-5 and V is TRBV7-8; D is unresolved. The CDR3 covers 15 residues. Trimming stripped 2 bases from V and 1 base from J, with 11 bases between. CDR1 and CDR2 from the germline V gene are SGHVS and FQNEAQ. The CDR3 DNA reads TGTGCCAGCAGCTTAAGCCTGACCGCCCAAGAGACCCAGTACTTC. It codes for CASSLSLTAQETQYF.

This chain joins TRBV25-1 and TRBJ2-7; 8 nucleotides align to TRBD1. The J segment lost 0 bases and the V segment lost 6 bases, leaving 7 bases of the junction unmatched. The CDR3 has 15 residues. Germline V gene data show CDR1 as MGHDK and CDR2 as SYGVNS. CDR3: CASSGRTGISYEQYF. The DNA of the CDR3 is TGTGCCAGCAGCGGTCGGACAGGGATCTCCTACGAGCAGTACTTC.

The chain combines TRBV6-5 with TRBJ1-2, with D uncertain. This CDR3 is 14 amino acids long. V dropped 4 bases and J dropped 2 bases, with 11 bases sitting between them. CDR1 is MNHEY, CDR2 SVGAGI, per germline. The DNA for the CDR3 is TGTGCCAGCAGTTCGCCCCGGGAGAACTATGGCTACACCTTC. It encodes CASSSPRENYGYTF.